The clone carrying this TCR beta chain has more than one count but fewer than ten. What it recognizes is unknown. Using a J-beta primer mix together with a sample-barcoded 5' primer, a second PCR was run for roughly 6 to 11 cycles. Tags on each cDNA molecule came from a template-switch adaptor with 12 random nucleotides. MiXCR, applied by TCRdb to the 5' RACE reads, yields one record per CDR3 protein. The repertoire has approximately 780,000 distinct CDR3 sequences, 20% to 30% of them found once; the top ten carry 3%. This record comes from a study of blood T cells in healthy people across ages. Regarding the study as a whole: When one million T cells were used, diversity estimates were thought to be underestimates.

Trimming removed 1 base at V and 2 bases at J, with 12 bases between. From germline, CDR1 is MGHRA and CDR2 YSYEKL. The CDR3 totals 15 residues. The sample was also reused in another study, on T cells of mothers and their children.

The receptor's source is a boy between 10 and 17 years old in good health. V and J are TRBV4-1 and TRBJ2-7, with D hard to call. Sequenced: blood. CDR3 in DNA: TGCGCCAGCAGCCAAGTAGCATTCCCTACCTACGAGCAGTACTTC. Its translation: CASSQVAFPTYEQYF.